The clone carrying this TCR beta chain appeared many times. This sample was taken from a study of patients and donors after allogeneic stem cell transplantation. CDR1 is SGHDN, CDR2 FVKESK, per germline. The J segment lost 1 base and the V segment lost 4 bases, leaving 7 bases of the junction unmatched. CDR3 length: 17 residues. From the RT-PCR reads, TCRdb called clonotypes with MiXCR, one entry per CDR3 protein. The table records more than 75,000 distinct CDR3 sequences, approximately 5% of them present only once. The chain employs TRBV14 and TRBJ2-1; 10 bases map to TRBD2. The clonotype originates from a human donor who was either an allogeneic HSCT recipient or a stem cell or donor lymphocyte infusion donor (not recorded which). It is not recorded whose cells these are; they may come from a transplant donor. Sequencing input: blood, either unsorted or a sorted T cell fraction (not recorded which). CDR3 sequence (DNA): TGTGCCAGCAGCCGTAGAGCGGGAGGGCTTTCCTACAATGAGCAGTTCTTC. It yields the protein CASSRRAGGLSYNEQFF.